The source of this T cell receptor beta chain is a study of cytomegalovirus exposure and HLA in healthy donors. General study findings and limits: Subsequent analysis showed first-cohort TCR clusters tending to co-occur in 120 or so validation repertoires.

As to this clone: Its antigen is still unknown.

Germline V gene lookup returns CDR1 ENHRY and CDR2 SYGVKD. V gave up 7 bases and J gave up 1 base, with 5 bases separating them. CDR3 length: 11 amino acids. Here immunoSEQ multiplex PCR was the method, and the copy in TCRdb shows in-frame clones only, minus some. The data contain approximately 97,000 clones, about 94% of them singletons. This clonotype was sampled from a woman aged 25 to 39 in good health and CMV-seropositive. This chain connects TRBV10-3 to TRBJ2-7; the D is unclear. The sequencing input was PBMCs. In DNA form, the CDR3 reads TGTGCCATCACCGGTTCCTACGAGCAGTACTTC. It encodes CAITGSYEQYF.